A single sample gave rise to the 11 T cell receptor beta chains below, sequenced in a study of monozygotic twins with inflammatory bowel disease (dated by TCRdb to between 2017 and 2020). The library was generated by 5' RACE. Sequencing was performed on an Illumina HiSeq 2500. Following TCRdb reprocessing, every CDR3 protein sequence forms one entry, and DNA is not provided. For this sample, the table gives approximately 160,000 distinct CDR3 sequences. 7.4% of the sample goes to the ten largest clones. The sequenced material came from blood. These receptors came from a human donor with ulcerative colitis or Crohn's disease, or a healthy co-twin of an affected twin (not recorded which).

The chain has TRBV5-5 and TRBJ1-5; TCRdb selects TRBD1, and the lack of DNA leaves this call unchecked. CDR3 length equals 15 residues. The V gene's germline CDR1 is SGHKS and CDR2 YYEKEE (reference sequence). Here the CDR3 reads CASSLEQGVKQPQHF.

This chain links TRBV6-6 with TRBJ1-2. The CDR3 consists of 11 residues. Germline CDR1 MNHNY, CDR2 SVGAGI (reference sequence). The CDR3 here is CASSYRSGYTF.

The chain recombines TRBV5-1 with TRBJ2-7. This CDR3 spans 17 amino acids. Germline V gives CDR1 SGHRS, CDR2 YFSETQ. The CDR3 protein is CASSLGTQITTSYEQYF.

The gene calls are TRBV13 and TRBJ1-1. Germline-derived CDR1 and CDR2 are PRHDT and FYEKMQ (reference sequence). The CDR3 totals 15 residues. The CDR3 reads CASSFHVGWGTEAFF.

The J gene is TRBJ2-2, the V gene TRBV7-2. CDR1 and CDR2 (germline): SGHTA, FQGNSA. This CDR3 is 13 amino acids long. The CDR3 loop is CASSLAARLELFF.

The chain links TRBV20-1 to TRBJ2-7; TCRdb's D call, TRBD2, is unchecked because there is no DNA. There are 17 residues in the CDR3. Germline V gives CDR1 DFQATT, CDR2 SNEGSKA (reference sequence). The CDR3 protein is CSARDQSGSVHPYEQYF.

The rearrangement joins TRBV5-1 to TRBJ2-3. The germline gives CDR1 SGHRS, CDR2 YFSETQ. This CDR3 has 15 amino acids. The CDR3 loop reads CASSLWGRKEDTQYF.

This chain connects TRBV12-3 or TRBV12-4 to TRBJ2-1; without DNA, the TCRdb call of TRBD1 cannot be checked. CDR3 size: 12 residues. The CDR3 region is CASSTSGGQKFF.

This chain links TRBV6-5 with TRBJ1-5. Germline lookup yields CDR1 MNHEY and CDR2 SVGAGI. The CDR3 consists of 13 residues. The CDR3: CASRLQLNQPQHF.

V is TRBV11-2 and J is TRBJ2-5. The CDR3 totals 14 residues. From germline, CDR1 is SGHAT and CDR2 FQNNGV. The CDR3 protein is CASSLVLAVETQYF.

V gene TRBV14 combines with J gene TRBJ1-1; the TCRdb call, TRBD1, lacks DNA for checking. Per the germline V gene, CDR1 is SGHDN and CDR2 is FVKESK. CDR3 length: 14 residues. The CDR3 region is CASSAGLRNTEAFF.